This T cell receptor beta chain was captured by sequencing in a study of blood T cells in healthy people across ages. Findings of the study overall: Getting older went along with TCR beta diversity per million T cells dropping roughly linearly.

Sample-barcoded 5' priming and a J-beta primer mix drove a second PCR of about 6 to 11 cycles. MiXCR, applied by TCRdb to the 5' RACE reads, yields one record per CDR3 protein. The data hold about 680,000 distinct CDR3 sequences, with 49% observed a single time. With 0 bases clipped from V and 8 bases from J, the junction kept 9 bases outside the gene matches. The CDR3 runs 16 residues. Germline V gene lookup returns CDR1 LGHNA and CDR2 YSLEER. The study isolated at least 7 million PBMCs from each sample. This clonotype appeared a single time. Its antigen is unknown. The rearrangement uses TRBV4-3 and TRBJ2-1, with 8 bases aligning to TRBD2. Sequenced material: blood. This sequence originates from a woman in her sixties in good health. CDR3 amino acids: CASSQDGAGGRDEQFF. The DNA for the CDR3 is TGCGCCAGCAGCCAAGATGGGGCGGGGGGTAGGGATGAGCAGTTCTTC.